Below, 3 T cell receptor beta chains from the same sample are listed, as sequenced in a study of molecular identifiers for immune sequencing clone quantification. From the PCR reads, TCRdb called clonotypes with MiXCR, one entry per CDR3 protein. The repertoire consists of tens of thousands of distinct CDR3 sequences, with around 23% occurring once and the leading ten covering more than 0.85%. Sequenced material: naive CD8+ T cells from blood, with Jurkat cell RNA spiked in. Subset reported: FACS-sorted CD8+CD4-CCR7+CD45RA+ naive T cells. The receptors derive from a human donor in good health. Some libraries in this study had Jurkat cell RNA spiked in.

The chain combines TRBV11-2 with TRBJ2-7; D is perhaps TRBD2 (5 bases). The V end was cut by 5 bases, the J end by 3 bases, with 5 bases between. CDR1 and CDR2 (germline): SGHAT, FQNNGV. The CDR3 sequence is 11 residues long. CDR3 sequence (DNA): TGTGCCAGCAGCCGGGACTACGAGCAGTACTTC. Protein sequence: CASSRDYEQYF.

This clonotype was picked up many times. V is TRBV7-9 and J is TRBJ2-2; 7 bases align to TRBD1. CDR3 size: 14 residues. The ends lost 5 bases at V and 6 bases at J; junction bases unmatched: 6. Germline V gene sequence: CDR1 SEHNR, CDR2 FQNEAQ (reference sequence). In DNA, the CDR3 is TGTGCCAGCAGCCAGACAGGGTTTCCCGGGGAGCTGTTTTTT. Amino acid sequence: CASSQTGFPGELFF. The variable domain in full, with the rest retrieved from reference TRBV7-9 and TRBJ2-2, is DTGVSQNPRHKITKRGQNVTFRCDPISEHNRLYWYRQTLGQGPEFLTYFQNEAQLEKSRLLSDRFSAERPKGSFSTLEIQRTEQGDSAMYLCASSQTGFPGELFFGEGSRLTVL.

Comment on this clonotype: This may stem from a read error, because a much larger clone lies one nucleotide away. The chain couples TRBV6-5 to TRBJ2-3; TRBD1 is a possible D gene (5 bases). The length of the CDR3 is 14 residues. Per germline, CDR1 MNHEY and CDR2 SVGAGI. CDR3 nucleotide sequence: TGTGCCTGCAGCCCAGGGTTCGGGTCAGATACGCAGTATTTT. Translating it yields CACSPGFGSDTQYF.